The sequence of this T cell receptor beta chain was determined in a study of radiation and T cells in renal cell carcinoma. Broader study findings: Intratumoral heterogeneity was not captured in these approximately 1 g regions. Compared with controls, irradiated tumors had more, larger dominant CDR3 motifs.

The CDR3 sequence is 15 residues long. From germline, CDR1 is SGHRS and CDR2 YFSETQ. V shed 0 bases and J 1 base; nucleotides not matched to a gene: 3. Treatment described: treatment-naive control, cytoreductive nephrectomy. The repertoire was sequenced with immunoSEQ multiplex PCR; TCRdb's copy has only in-frame clones and lacks some. The data contain 12,000 to 15,000 clones, 55% to 70% of them seen just once; the ten biggest clones take up roughly 13%. This clone appeared a few times. The antigen remains undetermined. This sample comprised tumor tissue, obtained from a patient whose treatment was nephrectomy without radiotherapy. This chain links TRBV5-1 with TRBJ2-7; 8 positions match TRBD2. This TCR was sampled from a man between 50 and 59 years old with renal cell carcinoma. DNA of the CDR3: TGCGCCAGCAGCTTGGGCAGCGGGGGATCCTACGAGCAGTACTTC. The encoded protein is CASSLGSGGSYEQYF.